The 16 T cell receptor beta chains presented below share a single source sample, sequenced in a study of blood T cells in healthy people across ages. With a J-beta primer mix and a sample-barcoded 5' primer, a second PCR ran roughly 7 to 11 cycles. TCRdb reprocessed the 5' RACE reads via MiXCR and lists one record per CDR3 protein. The data contain fewer than 750,000 distinct CDR3 sequences, 47% of them singletons. The material sequenced was blood. These receptors came from a man aged 80 or over in good health.

This clonotype turned up a few times. This CDR3 reads CASSNHDRGGNYGYTF. CDR3 in DNA: TGCGCCAGCAGCAATCACGACAGGGGGGGAAACTATGGCTACACCTTC. The chain recombines TRBV5-1 with TRBJ1-2, with 9 bases matching TRBD1. The germline V gene encodes CDR1 SGHRS and CDR2 YFSETQ. The CDR3 runs to 16 residues. Losses at the gene ends were 4 bases for V and 2 bases for J; bases not matched to a gene: 9.

The V call is TRBV7-9, the J call TRBJ2-5; 13 nucleotides align to TRBD2. The CDR3 is 16 residues long. Germline V gene data show CDR1 as SEHNR and CDR2 as FQNEAQ (reference sequence). V dropped 4 bases and J dropped 5; count of bases not matched to a gene: 7. In nucleotides, the CDR3 is TGTGCCAGCAGCTCCGGGACTAGCGGGAATTCGGAGACCCAGTACTTC. Translating gives CASSSGTSGNSETQYF. Full variable domain (outside the CDR3, taken from reference TRBV7-9 and TRBJ2-5): DTGVSQNPRHKITKRGQNVTFRCDPISEHNRLYWYRQTLGQGPEFLTYFQNEAQLEKSRLLSDRFSAERPKGSFSTLEIQRTEQGDSAMYLCASSSGTSGNSETQYFGPGTRLLVL.

This clonotype has only a few counts. The rearrangement uses TRBV7-2 and TRBJ2-1; 8 bases map to TRBD2. V trimming: 6 bases; J trimming: 6 bases; junction bases outside the gene matches: 10. CDR1 is SGHTA and CDR2 is FQGNSA in the germline V gene. The CDR3 spans 15 residues. The DNA of the CDR3 is TGTGCCAGCAGTTCGAGCGGGAGAAGCCCCAATGAGCAGTTCTTC. Protein product: CASSSSGRSPNEQFF. Based on the CDR3 plus reference TRBV7-2 and TRBJ2-1, the full variable domain is GAGVSQSPSNKVTEKGKDVELRCDPISGHTALYWYRQSLGQGLEFLIYFQGNSAPDKSGLPSDRFSAERTGGSVSTLTIQRTQQEDSAVYLCASSSSGRSPNEQFFGPGTRLTVL.

This clonotype was counted only a few times. The V and J genes are TRBV7-2 and TRBJ2-3, with D possibly matching TRBD1 (5 bases). Germline V gene sequence: CDR1 SGHTA, CDR2 FQGNSA. This CDR3 has 14 amino acids. The V and J ends lost 5 bases and 4 bases respectively, with 13 bases between them. The CDR3 region is CASSPGSTPDTQYF. The CDR3 bases are TGTGCCAGCAGCCCAGGGTCGACCCCAGATACGCAGTATTTT.

The chain links TRBV29-1 to TRBJ2-5; D not certain. Germline CDR1 reads SQVTM; CDR2 reads ANQGSEA. V shed 5 bases and J shed 4 bases, with 5 bases lying between them. The CDR3 extends over 10 amino acids. The CDR3 spells CSVWVETQYF. The CDR3 bases are TGCAGCGTTTGGGTAGAGACCCAGTACTTC.

V is TRBV7-9 and J is TRBJ2-7; the match to TRBD2 covers 7 bases. This CDR3 has 14 residues. Per germline, CDR1 SEHNR and CDR2 FQNEAQ (reference sequence). The junction had 15 bases not matched to a gene; V was cut back by 9 bases and J by 7 bases. CDR3 in DNA: TGTGCCAGTTACGCTAGCGGTTTCGGCAATGAGCAGTACTTC. Its translation: CASYASGFGNEQYF.

The chain joins TRBV18 to TRBJ1-5; D is undetermined. CDR3 length: 14 residues. Between the trimmed V and J ends, which lost 2 bases and 4 bases, there was a span of 9 bases. CDR1 and CDR2 from the germline V gene are KGHSH and LQKENI. The CDR3 coding sequence is TGTGCCAGCTCACCAGACCCGAGTAATCAGCCCCAGCATTTT. Its translation: CASSPDPSNQPQHF.

This clonotype occurred many times. J is TRBJ2-3 and V is TRBV5-1; TRBD2 matches 11 bases. After removal of 0 bases from V and 5 bases from J, the junction contained 5 bases not matched to a gene. Germline CDR1 SGHRS, CDR2 YFSETQ. The CDR3 totals 16 residues. The CDR3 sequence is CASSLELAGEVDTQYF. The CDR3 DNA sequence: TGCGCCAGCAGCTTGGAACTAGCGGGGGAGGTAGATACGCAGTATTTT.

This chain uses TRBV20-1 with TRBJ2-3; 8 nucleotides match TRBD2. With 3 bases clipped from V and 0 bases from J, the junction kept 5 bases outside the gene matches. The CDR3 is made up of 15 amino acids. Germline V gene sequence: CDR1 DFQATT, CDR2 SNEGSKA (reference sequence). The CDR3 sequence is CSASGGALSTDTQYF. DNA for the CDR3: TGCAGTGCTAGCGGGGGGGCCTTGAGCACAGATACGCAGTATTTT.

This clonotype has just a few counts. The chain has TRBV12-5 and TRBJ2-4, with D perhaps TRBD1 (6 bases). Between the trimmed V and J ends, which lost 7 bases and 3 bases, there was a span of 22 bases. This CDR3 comprises 17 residues. Per the germline V gene, CDR1 is LGHNT and CDR2 is FRNRAP. Written as DNA, the CDR3 is TGTGCTAGTGCCCCTGCGGGTGGGGGCGTGGGCAAAAACATTCAGTACTTC. Its protein is CASAPAGGGVGKNIQYF.

The gene calls are TRBV21-1 and TRBJ2-1; TRBD1, as called in the table, went unchecked against the DNA. TRBV21-1 is tagged as a pseudogene. This CDR3 contains 17 residues. CDR3 coding DNA: TGTGCCAGCAGCAAAGAGGGGCGCGGGAGTCTAAACAGTGAGCAGTTCTTC. This sequence encodes CASSKEGRGSLNSEQFF.

At least ten counts were recorded for this clonotype. The chain recombines TRBV6-6 with TRBJ1-5; D is undetermined. This CDR3 is built from 12 residues. Germline lookup yields CDR1 MNHNY and CDR2 SVGAGI (reference sequence). Trimming removed 2 bases at V and 9 bases at J, with 8 bases between. CDR3 protein: CASSYVAGPQHF. The CDR3 coding sequence is TGTGCCAGCAGTTACGTTGCTGGGCCCCAGCATTTT.

The J gene is TRBJ2-5, the V gene TRBV7-6; 10 bases fit TRBD1. The DNA end is more similar to TRBJ2-7, so the J call may be wrong. The length of the CDR3 is 16 residues. CDR1 is SGHVS and CDR2 is FNYEAQ in the germline V gene. The chain's CDR3 is CASSFPPRDRGYEQYF. DNA of the CDR3: TGTGCCAGCAGCTTCCCACCCCGGGACAGGGGTTACGAGCAGTACTTC.

The rearrangement links TRBV7-3 to TRBJ1-2, with 10 bases aligning to TRBD1. Per germline, CDR1 SGHTA and CDR2 FQGTGA. The V gene end was trimmed by 0 bases and the J gene end by 2 bases; junction bases not matched to a gene: 9. The CDR3 has 18 amino acids. CDR3 amino acids: CASSLTGGQGMGNYGYTF. CDR3 bases: TGTGCCAGCAGCTTAACTGGGGGACAGGGGATGGGGAACTATGGCTACACCTTC.

This chain links TRBV3-1 with TRBJ1-1, with a possible D match to TRBD1 (5 bases). Germline CDR1 and CDR2: LGHDT and YNNKEL (reference sequence). This CDR3 has 15 residues. V lost 7 bases, J lost 4 bases, and 19 bases lay in between. CDR3 DNA sequence: TGTGCCAGCACCTCCACCCGACAGCTCTCCACTGAAGCTTTCTTT. Translating gives CASTSTRQLSTEAFF.

This clonotype came up a few times. The chain is built from TRBV7-9 and TRBJ2-3, with 8 positions matching TRBD1. J was trimmed by 1 base and V by 5 bases; bases with no gene match: 2. From germline, CDR1 is SEHNR and CDR2 FQNEAQ (reference sequence). The CDR3 is 14 residues long. The CDR3 nucleotides are TGTGCCAGCAGCCAGGGGGCCCGCACAGATACGCAGTATTTT. Its translation is CASSQGARTDTQYF.